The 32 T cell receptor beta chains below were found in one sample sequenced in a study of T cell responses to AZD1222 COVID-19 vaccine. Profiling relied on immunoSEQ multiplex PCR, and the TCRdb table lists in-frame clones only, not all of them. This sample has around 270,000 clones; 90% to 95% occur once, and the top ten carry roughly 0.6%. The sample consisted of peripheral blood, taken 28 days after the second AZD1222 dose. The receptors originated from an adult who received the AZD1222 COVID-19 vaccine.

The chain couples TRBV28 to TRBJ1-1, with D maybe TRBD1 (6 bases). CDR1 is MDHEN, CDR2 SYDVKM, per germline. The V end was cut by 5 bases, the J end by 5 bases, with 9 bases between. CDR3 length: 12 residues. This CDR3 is CASSRTVTEAFF. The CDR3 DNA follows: TGTGCCAGCAGTCGGACAGTTACTGAAGCTTTCTTT.

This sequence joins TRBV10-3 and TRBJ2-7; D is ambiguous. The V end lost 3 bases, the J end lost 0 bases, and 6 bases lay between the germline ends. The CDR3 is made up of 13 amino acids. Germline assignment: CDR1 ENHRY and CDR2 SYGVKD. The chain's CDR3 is CAISEGASYEQYF. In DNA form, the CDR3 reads TGTGCCATCAGTGAAGGAGCCTCCTACGAGCAGTACTTC.

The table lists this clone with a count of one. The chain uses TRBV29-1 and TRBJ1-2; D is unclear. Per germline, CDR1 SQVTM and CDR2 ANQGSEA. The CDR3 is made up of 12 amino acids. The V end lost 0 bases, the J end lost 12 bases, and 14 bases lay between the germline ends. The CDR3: CSVEESVGGHTF. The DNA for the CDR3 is TGCAGCGTTGAAGAAAGTGTCGGAGGCCACACCTTC.

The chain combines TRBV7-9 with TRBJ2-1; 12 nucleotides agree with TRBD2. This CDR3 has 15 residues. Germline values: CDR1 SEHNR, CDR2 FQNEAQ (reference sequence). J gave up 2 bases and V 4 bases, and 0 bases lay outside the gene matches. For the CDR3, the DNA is TGTGCCAGCAGCTCTAGCGGGAGGGCCTACAATGAGCAGTTCTTC. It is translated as CASSSSGRAYNEQFF.

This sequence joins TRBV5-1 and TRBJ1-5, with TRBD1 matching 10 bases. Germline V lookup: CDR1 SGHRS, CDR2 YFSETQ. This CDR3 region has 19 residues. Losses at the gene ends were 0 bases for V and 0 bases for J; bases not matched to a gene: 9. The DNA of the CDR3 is TGCGCCAGCAGCTTGGGGGGACAGGGGCTAGAATATAGCAATCAGCCCCAGCATTTT. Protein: CASSLGGQGLEYSNQPQHF.

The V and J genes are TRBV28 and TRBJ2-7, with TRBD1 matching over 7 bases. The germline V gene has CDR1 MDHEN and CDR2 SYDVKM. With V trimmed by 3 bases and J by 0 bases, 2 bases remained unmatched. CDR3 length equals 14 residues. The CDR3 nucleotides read TGTGCCAGCAGTTTGGGGACAGCCTCCTACGAGCAGTACTTC. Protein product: CASSLGTASYEQYF.

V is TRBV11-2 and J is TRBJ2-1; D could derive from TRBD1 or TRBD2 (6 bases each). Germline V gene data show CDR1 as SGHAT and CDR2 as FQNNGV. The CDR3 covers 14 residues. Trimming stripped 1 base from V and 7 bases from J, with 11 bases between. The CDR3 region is CASSLGRGRNEQFF. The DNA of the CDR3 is TGTGCCAGCAGCTTAGGAAGGGGGAGGAATGAGCAGTTCTTC.

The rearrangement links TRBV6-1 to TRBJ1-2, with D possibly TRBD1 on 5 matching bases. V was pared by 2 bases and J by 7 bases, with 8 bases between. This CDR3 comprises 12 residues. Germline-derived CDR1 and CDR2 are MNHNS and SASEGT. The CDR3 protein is CASSEQGFGYTF. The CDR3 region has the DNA TGTGCCAGCAGTGAACAGGGCTTTGGCTACACCTTC.

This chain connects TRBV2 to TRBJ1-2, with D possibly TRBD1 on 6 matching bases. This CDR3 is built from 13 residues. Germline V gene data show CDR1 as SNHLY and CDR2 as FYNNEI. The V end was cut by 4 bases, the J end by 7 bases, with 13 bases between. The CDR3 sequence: CASSAQGRGGYTF. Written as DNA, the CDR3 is TGTGCCAGCAGTGCACAGGGCAGGGGTGGCTACACCTTC.

CDR3 nucleotide sequence: TGTGCCAGCAGTTTCAAGGTGGCTAGCGGGACCTACGAGCAGTACTTC. Its translation is CASSFKVASGTYEQYF. The chain uses TRBV28 and TRBJ2-7; 9 nucleotides match TRBD2. Germline V gene lookup returns CDR1 MDHEN and CDR2 SYDVKM. This CDR3 is 16 amino acids long. V was clipped by 3 bases and J by 2 bases; unmatched bases: 8.

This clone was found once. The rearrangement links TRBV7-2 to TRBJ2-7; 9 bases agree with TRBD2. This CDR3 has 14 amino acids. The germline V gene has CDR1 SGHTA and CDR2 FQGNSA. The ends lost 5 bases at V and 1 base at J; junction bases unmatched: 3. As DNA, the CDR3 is TGTGCCAGCAGCCTACTAGCGGGTTCCTACGAGCAGTACTTC. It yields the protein CASSLLAGSYEQYF. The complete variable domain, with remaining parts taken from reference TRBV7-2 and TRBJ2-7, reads GAGVSQSPSNKVTEKGKDVELRCDPISGHTALYWYRQSLGQGLEFLIYFQGNSAPDKSGLPSDRFSAERTGGSVSTLTIQRTQQEDSAVYLCASSLLAGSYEQYFGPGTRLTVT.

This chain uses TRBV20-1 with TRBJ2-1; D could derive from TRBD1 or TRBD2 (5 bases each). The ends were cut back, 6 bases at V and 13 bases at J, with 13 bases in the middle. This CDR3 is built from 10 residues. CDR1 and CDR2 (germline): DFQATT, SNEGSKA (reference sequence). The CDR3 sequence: CSAGAWGQFF. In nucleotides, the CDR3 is TGCAGTGCCGGGGCTTGGGGACAGTTCTTC.

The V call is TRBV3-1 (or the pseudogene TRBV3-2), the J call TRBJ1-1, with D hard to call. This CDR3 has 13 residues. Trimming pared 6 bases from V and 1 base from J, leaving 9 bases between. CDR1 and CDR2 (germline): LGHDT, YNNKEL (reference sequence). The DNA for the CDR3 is TGTGCCAGCAGTCCTCACAAGAACACTGAAGCTTTCTTT. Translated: CASSPHKNTEAFF.

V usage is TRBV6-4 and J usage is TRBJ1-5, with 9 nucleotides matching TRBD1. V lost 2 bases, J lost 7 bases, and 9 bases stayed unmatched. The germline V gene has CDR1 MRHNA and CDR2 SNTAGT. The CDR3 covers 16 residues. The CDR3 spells CASSDLPDRGGQPQHF. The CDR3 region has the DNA TGTGCCAGCAGTGACCTCCCGGACAGGGGTGGACAGCCCCAGCATTTT.

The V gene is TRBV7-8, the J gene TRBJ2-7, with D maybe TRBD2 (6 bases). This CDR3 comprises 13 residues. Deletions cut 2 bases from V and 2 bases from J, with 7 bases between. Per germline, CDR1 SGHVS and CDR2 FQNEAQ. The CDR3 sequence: CASSLREAYEQYF. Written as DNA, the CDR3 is TGTGCCAGCAGCTTAAGGGAGGCCTACGAGCAGTACTTC.

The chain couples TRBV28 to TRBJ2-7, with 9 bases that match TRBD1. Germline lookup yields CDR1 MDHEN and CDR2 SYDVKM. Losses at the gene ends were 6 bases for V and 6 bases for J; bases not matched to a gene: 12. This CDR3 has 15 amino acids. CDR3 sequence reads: CASSGTGKGSGEQYF. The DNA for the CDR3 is TGTGCCAGCAGCGGGACAGGGAAAGGGTCCGGCGAGCAGTACTTC.

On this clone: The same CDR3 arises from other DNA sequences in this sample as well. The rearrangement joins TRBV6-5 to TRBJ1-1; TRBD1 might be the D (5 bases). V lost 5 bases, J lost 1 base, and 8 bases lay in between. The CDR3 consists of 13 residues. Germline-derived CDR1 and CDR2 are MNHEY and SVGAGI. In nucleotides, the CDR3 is TGTGCCAGCAGTCCGACAGAGAACACTGAAGCTTTCTTT. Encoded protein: CASSPTENTEAFF.

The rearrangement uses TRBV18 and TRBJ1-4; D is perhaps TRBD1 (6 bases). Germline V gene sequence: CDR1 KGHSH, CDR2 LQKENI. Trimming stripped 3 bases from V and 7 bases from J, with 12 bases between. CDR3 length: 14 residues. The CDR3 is CASSPAGGGEKLFF. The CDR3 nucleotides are TGTGCCAGCTCACCTGCGGGAGGGGGTGAAAAACTGTTTTTT. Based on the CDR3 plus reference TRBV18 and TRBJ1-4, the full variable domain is NAGVMQNPRHLVRRRGQEARLRCSPMKGHSHVYWYRQLPEEGLKFMVYLQKENIIDESGMPKERFSAEFPKEGPSILRIQQVVRGDSAAYFCASSPAGGGEKLFFGSGTQLSVL.

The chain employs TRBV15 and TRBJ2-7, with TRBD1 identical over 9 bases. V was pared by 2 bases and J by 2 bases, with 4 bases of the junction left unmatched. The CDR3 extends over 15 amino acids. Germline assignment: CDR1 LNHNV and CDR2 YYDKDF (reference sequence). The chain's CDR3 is CATSRTGTGTYEQYF. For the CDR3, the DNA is TGTGCCACCAGCAGAACCGGGACAGGGACCTACGAGCAGTACTTC.

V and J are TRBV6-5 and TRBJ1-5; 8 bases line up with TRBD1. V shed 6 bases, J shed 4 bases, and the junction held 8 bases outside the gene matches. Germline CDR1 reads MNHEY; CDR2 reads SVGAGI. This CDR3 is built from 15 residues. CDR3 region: CASSADRVGNQPQHF. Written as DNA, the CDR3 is TGTGCCAGCAGCGCGGACAGGGTGGGGAATCAGCCCCAGCATTTT.

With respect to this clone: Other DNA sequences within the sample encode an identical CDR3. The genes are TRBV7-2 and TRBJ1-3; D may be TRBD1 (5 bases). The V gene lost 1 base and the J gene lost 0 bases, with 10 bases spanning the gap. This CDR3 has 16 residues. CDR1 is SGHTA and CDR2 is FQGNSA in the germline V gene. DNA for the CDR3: TGTGCCAGCAGCTTAGTGGGGGGGAGCTCTGGAAACACCATATATTTT. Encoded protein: CASSLVGGSSGNTIYF.

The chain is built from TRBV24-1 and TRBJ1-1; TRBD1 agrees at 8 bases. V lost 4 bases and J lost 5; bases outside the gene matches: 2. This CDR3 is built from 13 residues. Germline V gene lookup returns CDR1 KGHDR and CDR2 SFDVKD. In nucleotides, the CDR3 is TGTGCCACCAGTGACTACAGGGGGACTGAAGCTTTCTTT. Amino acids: CATSDYRGTEAFF.

The CDR3 DNA reads as TGTGCCAGCAGTTTATCCCGACAGTCCTACAATGAGCAGTTCTTC. Translating gives CASSLSRQSYNEQFF. The V call is TRBV27, the J call TRBJ2-1; tentatively, D is TRBD1 (5 bases). Trimming cost V 0 bases and J 1 base, with 7 bases left between them. Per germline, CDR1 MNHEY and CDR2 SMNVEV (reference sequence). This CDR3 is 15 amino acids long.

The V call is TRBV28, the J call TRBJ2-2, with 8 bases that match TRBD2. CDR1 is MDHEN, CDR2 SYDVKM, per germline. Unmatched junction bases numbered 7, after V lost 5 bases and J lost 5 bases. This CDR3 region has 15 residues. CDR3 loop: CASSPGLAGTGELFF. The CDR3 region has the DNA TGTGCCAGCAGTCCCGGGCTAGCGGGTACCGGGGAGCTGTTTTTT.

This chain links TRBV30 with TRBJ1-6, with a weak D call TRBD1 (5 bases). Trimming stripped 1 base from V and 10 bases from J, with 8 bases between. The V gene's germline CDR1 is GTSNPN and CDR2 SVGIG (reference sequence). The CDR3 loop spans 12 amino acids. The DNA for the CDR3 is TGTGCCTGGAGTGCGACAGAATCACCCCTCCACTTT. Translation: CAWSATESPLHF.

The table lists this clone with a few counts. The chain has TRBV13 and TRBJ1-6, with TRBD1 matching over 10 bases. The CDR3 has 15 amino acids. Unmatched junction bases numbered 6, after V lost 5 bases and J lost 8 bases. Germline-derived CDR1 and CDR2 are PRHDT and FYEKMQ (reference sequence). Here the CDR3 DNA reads TGTGCCAGCAGCGCCGGACAGGGGGTTTATTCACCCCTCCACTTT. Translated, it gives CASSAGQGVYSPLHF.

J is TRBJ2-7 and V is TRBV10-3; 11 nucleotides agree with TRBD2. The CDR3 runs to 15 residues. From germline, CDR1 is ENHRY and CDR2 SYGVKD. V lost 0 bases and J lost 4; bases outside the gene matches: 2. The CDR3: CAISESTSGVYEQYF. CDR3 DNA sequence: TGTGCCATCAGTGAGTCGACTAGCGGGGTGTACGAGCAGTACTTC.

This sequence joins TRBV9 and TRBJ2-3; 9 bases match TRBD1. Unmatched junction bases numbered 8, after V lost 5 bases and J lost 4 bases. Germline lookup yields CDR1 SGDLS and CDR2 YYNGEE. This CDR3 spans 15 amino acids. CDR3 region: CASSTGTGSADTQYF. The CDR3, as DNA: TGTGCCAGCAGTACCGGGACAGGGAGCGCAGATACGCAGTATTTT.

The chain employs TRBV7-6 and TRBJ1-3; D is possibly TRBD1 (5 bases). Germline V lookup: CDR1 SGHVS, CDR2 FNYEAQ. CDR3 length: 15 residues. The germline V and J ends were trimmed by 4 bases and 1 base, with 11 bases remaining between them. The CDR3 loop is CASSSQGVSGNTIYF. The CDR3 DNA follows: TGTGCCAGCAGCTCGCAGGGAGTGTCTGGAAACACCATATATTTT. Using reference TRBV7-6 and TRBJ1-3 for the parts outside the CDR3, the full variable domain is GAGVSQSPRYKVTKRGQDVALRCDPISGHVSLYWYRQALGQGPEFLTYFNYEAQQDKSGLPNDRFSAERPEGSISTLTIQRTEQRDSAMYRCASSSQGVSGNTIYFGEGSWLTVV.

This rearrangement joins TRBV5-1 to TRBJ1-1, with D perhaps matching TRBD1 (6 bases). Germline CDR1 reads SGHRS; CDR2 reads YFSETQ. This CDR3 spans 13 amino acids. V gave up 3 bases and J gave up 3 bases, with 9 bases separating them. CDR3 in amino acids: CASSWTEDTEAFF. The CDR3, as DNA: TGCGCCAGCAGCTGGACAGAAGACACTGAAGCTTTCTTT.

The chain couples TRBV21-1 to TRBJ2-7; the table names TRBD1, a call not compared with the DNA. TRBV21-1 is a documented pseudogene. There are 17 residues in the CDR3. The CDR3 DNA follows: TGTGCCAGCAGCTTACGCGGACAGGGGGCGCTGGGGCTCGAGCAGTACTTC. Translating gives CASSLRGQGALGLEQYF.

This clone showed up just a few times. CDR3 sequence: CASSRGQGDQPQHF. DNA of the CDR3: TGTGCCAGCAGCCGCGGACAGGGCGATCAGCCCCAGCATTTT. The J gene is TRBJ1-5, the V gene TRBV7-9, with TRBD1 identical over 8 bases. This CDR3 contains 14 residues. V lost 5 bases and J lost 5; bases outside the gene matches: 5. Germline V gene sequence: CDR1 SEHNR, CDR2 FQNEAQ (reference sequence).